A single sample gave rise to the 16 T cell receptor beta chains below, sequenced in a study of beta chain features in type 1 diabetes. Study observations and caveats: Shortening that was moderate but significant affected the TCRB CDR3s of Type 1 diabetes patients in all four CD4+ subsets.

These receptors have no identified antigens. The isolated RNA, all of it, was reverse transcribed, so expressed TCRB transcripts were what got sequenced. TCRdb's copy holds only in-frame clones and misses some; the assay was immunoSEQ multiplex PCR. The sample gives fewer than 200,000 clones, about a tenth of which show up once; around 0.48% is in the top ten. Material: central memory CD4+ T cells from blood. The receptors originated from a young man with type 1 diabetes.

The chain links TRBV5-4 to TRBJ1-1; D remains ambiguous. The CDR3 runs 15 residues. CDR1 is SGHNT, CDR2 YYREEE, per germline (reference sequence). V shed 6 bases and J shed 1 base, with 16 bases lying between them. Written as DNA, the CDR3 is TGTGCCAGCAAACGAACCGGAGAAGGGAACACTGAAGCTTTCTTT. It yields the protein CASKRTGEGNTEAFF.

V gene TRBV19 combines with J gene TRBJ2-7; 9 bases fit TRBD2. From germline, CDR1 is LNHDA and CDR2 SQIVND (reference sequence). J lost 1 base, V lost 8 bases, and 3 bases had no gene match. This CDR3 has 13 amino acids. CDR3 DNA sequence: TGTGCCAGTCGACTAGCGGATTCCTACGAGCAGTACTTC. Residues: CASRLADSYEQYF.

In its sample, this clone was seen a few times. This chain uses TRBV14 with TRBJ2-1; 9 nucleotides line up with TRBD2. J lost 4 bases, V lost 2 bases, and 3 bases had no gene match. CDR3 length: 15 amino acids. In germline, CDR1 is SGHDN, CDR2 FVKESK. Here the CDR3 reads CASSQFLAGYNEQFF. The DNA for the CDR3 is TGTGCCAGCAGCCAATTCCTAGCGGGATACAATGAGCAGTTCTTC.

J is TRBJ2-7 and V is TRBV4-2; D may be TRBD1 (6 bases). Germline V gives CDR1 LGHNA, CDR2 YNFKEQ. V lost 0 bases to trimming and J lost 2 bases, with 14 bases between them. This CDR3 region has 16 residues. The CDR3 loop is CASSQERDTAAYEQYF. In DNA, the CDR3 is TGTGCCAGCAGCCAAGAAAGGGACACCGCGGCCTACGAGCAGTACTTC.

This clone was detected only a few times. Germline is not matched at one junction end, which may reflect a read error. The V gene is TRBV29-1, the J gene TRBJ2-5, with 10 bases aligning to TRBD2. Germline CDR1 is SQVTM and CDR2 is ANQGSEA. The CDR3 has 12 residues. The CDR3 DNA is TGCAGCGTTGAAGTCTCTGGGACTAGCGCTAACTTC. This translates into CSVEVSGTSANF.

This clone occurred a few times. The same CDR3 also results from other DNA sequences found in this sample. This chain links TRBV29-1 with TRBJ2-7; D gene ambiguous. This CDR3 has 10 residues. Germline V lookup: CDR1 SQVTM, CDR2 ANQGSEA. Trimming removed 4 bases from V and 3 bases from J, with 4 bases in between. The CDR3 sequence: CSVGSYEQYF. The CDR3 nucleotides read TGCAGCGTTGGCAGCTACGAGCAGTACTTC.

The table lists this clone with a few counts. This chain uses TRBV18 with TRBJ1-2, with D perhaps matching TRBD1 (6 bases). This CDR3 spans 16 amino acids. CDR1 is KGHSH, CDR2 LQKENI, per germline. V lost 3 bases and J lost 6, with 20 bases in between. CDR3: CASSPYLPGTNNGYTF. The CDR3 bases are TGTGCCAGCTCACCTTACCTACCCGGGACAAATAATGGCTACACCTTC.

The table lists this clone with a few counts. The V and J genes are TRBV19 and TRBJ2-7; tentative D call: TRBD1 (5 bases). V was shortened by 5 bases and J by 0 bases, with 17 bases between the two germline ends. Germline CDR1 is LNHDA and CDR2 is SQIVND (reference sequence). The CDR3 runs 16 residues. In DNA, the CDR3 is TGTGCCAGTAGTCCACTAACAGGCTCGACCTCCTACGAGCAGTACTTC. Protein sequence: CASSPLTGSTSYEQYF.

This clone showed up many times. This chain links TRBV6-6 with TRBJ2-4, with 10 bases identical to TRBD2. The junction had 0 bases not matched to a gene; V was cut back by 5 bases and J by 5 bases. Germline lookup yields CDR1 MNHNY and CDR2 SVGAGI (reference sequence). This CDR3 region has 13 residues. The CDR3 bases are TGTGCCAGCAGTAGCGGGGGGGAAAACATTCAGTACTTC. Protein product: CASSSGGENIQYF.

The chain uses TRBV7-9 and TRBJ1-1; the D gene is possibly TRBD1 (6 bases). Trimming removed 5 bases from V and 7 bases from J, with 17 bases in between. Per the germline V gene, CDR1 is SEHNR and CDR2 is FQNEAQ (reference sequence). The CDR3 covers 14 residues. Here the CDR3 DNA reads TGTGCCAGCAGCCTCGCCGGGGGGCTGGGTGAAGCTTTCTTT. Protein product: CASSLAGGLGEAFF.

This sequence joins TRBV10-3 and TRBJ1-2; D is unclear. Germline V gene sequence: CDR1 ENHRY, CDR2 SYGVKD. The CDR3 spans 14 residues. Trimming shortened V by 3 bases and J by 1 base, and 9 bases separated the two germline ends. The CDR3 region has the DNA TGTGCCATCAGTGATTGGGCCAATAACTATGGCTACACCTTC. It is translated as CAISDWANNYGYTF.

This clone was counted once. The chain has TRBV6-1 and TRBJ2-5; 10 bases line up with TRBD2. Germline values: CDR1 MNHNS, CDR2 SASEGT. The CDR3 contains 15 residues. The V gene end was trimmed by 4 bases and the J gene end by 3 bases; junction bases not matched to a gene: 5. The CDR3 reads CASSGLAGREETQYF. For the CDR3, the DNA is TGTGCCAGCAGTGGACTAGCGGGTAGGGAAGAGACCCAGTACTTC.

This chain connects TRBV2 to TRBJ1-5, with D unresolved. The CDR3 covers 15 residues. Germline V gene sequence: CDR1 SNHLY, CDR2 FYNNEI. V dropped 8 bases and J dropped 7 bases, with 21 bases sitting between them. CDR3 region: CASCSSYLEGQPQHF. In nucleotides, the CDR3 is TGTGCCAGCTGCTCTAGTTATCTTGAGGGACAGCCCCAGCATTTT. Full variable domain (remainder filled in from reference TRBV2 and TRBJ1-5): EPEVTQTPSHQVTQMGQEVILRCVPISNHLYFYWYRQILGQKVEFLVSFYNNEISEKSEIFDDQFSVERPDGSNFTLKIRSTKLEDSAMYFCASCSSYLEGQPQHFGDGTRLSIL.

This clone was found a few times. The chain carries TRBV7-9 and TRBJ2-3; TRBD1 might be the D (6 bases). The V end lost 6 bases, the J end lost 4 bases, and 11 bases lay between the germline ends. The CDR3 sequence is 13 residues long. The germline V gene encodes CDR1 SEHNR and CDR2 FQNEAQ (reference sequence). The CDR3 sequence is CASSQQGPDTQYF. CDR3 coding DNA: TGTGCCAGCAGTCAACAGGGACCAGATACGCAGTATTTT.

This clone has only a few counts. The rearrangement links TRBV16 to TRBJ1-2; D is unclear. Germline CDR1 is KGHSY and CDR2 is FQNENV. V was cut by 1 base and J by 3 bases, with 9 bases left in between. The CDR3 runs 14 residues. The CDR3 nucleotides read TGTGCCAGCAGCCAATTTGTGGGCCACTATGGCTACACCTTC. Amino acids: CASSQFVGHYGYTF. Variable domain in full (rest from reference TRBV16 and TRBJ1-2): GEEVAQTPKHLVRGEGQKAKLYCAPIKGHSYVFWYQQVLKNEFKFLISFQNENVFDETGMPKERFSAKCLPNSPCSLEIQATKLEDSAVYFCASSQFVGHYGYTFGSGTRLTVV.

This clone has more than one count but fewer than ten. The genes are TRBV7-2 and TRBJ2-7, with 10 bases that match TRBD2. The CDR3 sequence is 15 residues long. CDR1 is SGHTA and CDR2 is FQGNSA in the germline V gene. V gave up 5 bases and J gave up 2 bases; unmatched junction bases: 6. CDR3 DNA sequence: TGTGCCAGCAGCGTATGGACTAGCGGTCCCTACGAGCAGTACTTC. It translates to CASSVWTSGPYEQYF.